One and the same sample provided the 19 T cell receptor beta chains below, sequenced in a study of blood T cell repertoires in COVID-19. Produced via immunoSEQ multiplex PCR; TCRdb's table is partial and in-frame only. This sample has about 110,000 clones, with 81% found just once. Sequenced material: peripheral blood. The receptors come from a man aged 50-60 years with acute or convalescent COVID-19.

The V call is TRBV5-1, the J call TRBJ1-2, with D possibly TRBD1 on 5 matching bases. Between the trimmed V and J ends, which lost 0 bases and 4 bases, there was a span of 10 bases. Germline-derived CDR1 and CDR2 are SGHRS and YFSETQ. This CDR3 contains 14 residues. The CDR3 DNA reads TGCGCCAGCAGCTTGGGACAGACTTCCTATGGCTACACCTTC. Amino acids: CASSLGQTSYGYTF.

This rearrangement joins TRBV2 to TRBJ1-1, with TRBD1 matching 8 bases. This CDR3 spans 15 amino acids. Losses at the gene ends were 4 bases for V and 0 bases for J; bases not matched to a gene: 4. Germline loops: CDR1 SNHLY, CDR2 FYNNEI. The CDR3 is CASSAGQGLNTEAFF. CDR3 nucleotides: TGTGCCAGCAGTGCCGGACAGGGCCTGAACACTGAAGCTTTCTTT.

This sequence joins TRBV25-1 and TRBJ1-6; 9 bases agree with TRBD1. This CDR3 has 15 amino acids. With V trimmed by 3 bases and J by 10 bases, 7 bases remained unmatched. Germline V gene lookup returns CDR1 MGHDK and CDR2 SYGVNS. For the CDR3, the DNA is TGTGCCAGCAGTGACCCACAGGGGGCTAGATCACCCCTCCACTTT. Translated: CASSDPQGARSPLHF.

The V call is TRBV6-5, the J call TRBJ1-3; the D gene is possibly TRBD1 (5 bases). Germline V gene lookup returns CDR1 MNHEY and CDR2 SVGAGI. Deletions cut 8 bases from V and 4 bases from J, with 12 bases between. This CDR3 comprises 13 residues. Here the CDR3 reads CASEGLNGNTIYF. CDR3 DNA: TGTGCCAGCGAGGGACTCAACGGAAACACCATATATTTT.

The CDR3 here is CASSQGDINQPQHF. DNA for the CDR3: TGTGCCAGTAGTCAGGGGGACATCAATCAGCCCCAGCATTTT. This rearrangement joins TRBV19 to TRBJ1-5; 7 nucleotides align to TRBD1. Germline V CDR1 and CDR2: LNHDA, SQIVND (reference sequence). The CDR3 has 14 residues. The V segment lost 5 bases and the J segment 3 bases; nucleotides outside the gene matches: 4. Combining the CDR3 with reference TRBV19 and TRBJ1-5 gives the whole variable domain DGGITQSPKYLFRKEGQNVTLSCEQNLNHDAMYWYRQDPGQGLRLIYYSQIVNDFQKGDIAEGYSVSREKKESFPLTVTSAQKNPTAFYLCASSQGDINQPQHFGDGTRLSIL.

The chain employs TRBV7-2 and TRBJ2-1, with 8 bases that match TRBD1. The V gene end was trimmed by 5 bases and the J gene end by 3 bases; junction bases not matched to a gene: 6. The CDR3 contains 15 residues. CDR1 SGHTA and CDR2 FQGNSA come from the germline V gene. The CDR3 spells CASSLSGQGYNEQFF. The CDR3 DNA sequence: TGTGCCAGCAGCCTATCCGGACAGGGCTACAATGAGCAGTTCTTC.

V gene TRBV5-1 combines with J gene TRBJ2-2; 8 nucleotides agree with TRBD1. This CDR3 region has 16 residues. The germline V gene has CDR1 SGHRS and CDR2 YFSETQ. J was trimmed by 3 bases and V by 0 bases; bases with no gene match: 4. CDR3 sequence reads: CASSLGDRKDTGELFF. In DNA form, the CDR3 reads TGCGCCAGCAGCTTGGGGGACAGGAAGGACACCGGGGAGCTGTTTTTT.

The gene calls are TRBV5-4 and TRBJ1-4; D remains unclear. V gave up 4 bases and J gave up 4 bases, with 8 bases separating them. Germline V gives CDR1 SGHNT, CDR2 YYREEE (reference sequence). The CDR3 contains 13 residues. The CDR3 reads CASSPDYNEKLFF. DNA of the CDR3: TGTGCCAGCAGCCCGGACTATAATGAAAAACTGTTTTTT.

The chain combines TRBV18 with TRBJ2-2; 11 positions agree with TRBD1. This CDR3 is built from 16 residues. Germline CDR1 and CDR2: KGHSH and LQKENI. The junction had 10 bases not matched to a gene; V was cut back by 5 bases and J by 8 bases. CDR3 in amino acids: CASSVNGQGAAGELFF. The CDR3 nucleotides are TGTGCCAGCTCAGTCAACGGACAGGGGGCGGCTGGGGAGCTGTTTTTT.

The rearrangement links TRBV2 to TRBJ1-5; D is possibly TRBD1 (5 bases). CDR1 and CDR2 from the germline V gene are SNHLY and FYNNEI. The CDR3 is 14 amino acids. Trimming pared 11 bases from V and 3 bases from J, leaving 17 bases between. CDR3 DNA: TGTGCCTCAGCGGGGTACAGGATCAATCAGCCCCAGCATTTT. It encodes CASAGYRINQPQHF.

This sequence joins TRBV19 and TRBJ1-1; 9 positions agree with TRBD1. Germline V lookup: CDR1 LNHDA, CDR2 SQIVND (reference sequence). There are 15 residues in the CDR3. Trimming cost V 5 bases and J 0 bases; bases outside gene matches: 4. The CDR3 reads CASSWGDRVNTEAFF. The DNA of the CDR3 is TGTGCCAGTAGTTGGGGGGACAGGGTGAACACTGAAGCTTTCTTT. The whole variable domain, filled in from reference TRBV19 and TRBJ1-1, reads DGGITQSPKYLFRKEGQNVTLSCEQNLNHDAMYWYRQDPGQGLRLIYYSQIVNDFQKGDIAEGYSVSREKKESFPLTVTSAQKNPTAFYLCASSWGDRVNTEAFFGQGTRLTVV.

The CDR3 coding sequence is TGTGCCAGCAGCTCGACAGGCGTCCTCCTCAATGAGCAGTTCTTC. This sequence encodes CASSSTGVLLNEQFF. The chain is built from TRBV5-6 and TRBJ2-1, with D maybe TRBD1 (6 bases). CDR1 is SGHDT and CDR2 is YYEEEE in the germline V gene. V was clipped by 3 bases and J by 6 bases, with 16 bases between them. CDR3 length: 15 residues.

This sequence joins TRBV5-4 and TRBJ1-2, with unresolved D. CDR3 length: 14 amino acids. Germline-derived CDR1 and CDR2 are SGHNT and YYREEE (reference sequence). Trimming removed 1 base from V and 5 bases from J, with 12 bases in between. Here the CDR3 reads CASSLPRSAYGYTF. The CDR3 nucleotides read TGTGCCAGCAGCTTGCCGAGGTCAGCTTATGGCTACACCTTC.

This chain connects TRBV28 to TRBJ2-5, with D perhaps TRBD2 (6 bases). The CDR3 sequence is 15 residues long. V gave up 2 bases and J gave up 4 bases, with 14 bases separating them. In germline, CDR1 is MDHEN, CDR2 SYDVKM. CDR3: CASSLTGRQGETQYF. CDR3 DNA: TGTGCCAGCAGTTTAACCGGGAGACAAGGAGAGACCCAGTACTTC.

The V call is TRBV11-2, the J call TRBJ1-5, with D maybe TRBD1 (6 bases). Deletions cut 6 bases from V and 1 base from J, with 13 bases between. Germline loops: CDR1 SGHAT, CDR2 FQNNGV. The CDR3 runs 15 residues. CDR3 protein: CASSRQGISNQPQHF. As DNA, the CDR3 is TGTGCCAGCAGTCGGCAGGGGATAAGCAATCAGCCCCAGCATTTT.

This clone has a handful of counts. This sequence joins TRBV19 and TRBJ1-1, with D hard to call. Germline values: CDR1 LNHDA, CDR2 SQIVND (reference sequence). V was cut by 5 bases and J by 1 base, with 8 bases left in between. The CDR3 runs 13 residues. CDR3 region: CASSVQKNTEAFF. In nucleotides, the CDR3 is TGTGCCAGTAGTGTTCAGAAGAACACTGAAGCTTTCTTT.

The V call is TRBV5-5, the J call TRBJ1-2; D unresolved. The CDR3 has 12 residues. Germline lookup yields CDR1 SGHKS and CDR2 YYEKEE (reference sequence). Deletions cut 4 bases from V and 0 bases from J, with 4 bases between. The CDR3 nucleotides are TGTGCCAGCAGCCCTTCTAACTATGGCTACACCTTC. This codes for CASSPSNYGYTF.

The rearrangement joins TRBV19 to TRBJ1-3, with D possibly TRBD1 on 5 matching bases. This CDR3 has 16 residues. Trimming took off 3 bases at V and 1 base at J, with 13 bases between the two ends. Germline V CDR1 and CDR2: LNHDA, SQIVND (reference sequence). CDR3 loop: CASSMSGESSGNTIYF. The CDR3 DNA sequence: TGTGCCAGTAGTATGTCGGGGGAGAGTTCTGGAAACACCATATATTTT. Complete variable domain (other parts from reference TRBV19 and TRBJ1-3): DGGITQSPKYLFRKEGQNVTLSCEQNLNHDAMYWYRQDPGQGLRLIYYSQIVNDFQKGDIAEGYSVSREKKESFPLTVTSAQKNPTAFYLCASSMSGESSGNTIYFGEGSWLTVV.

The chain carries TRBV7-8 and TRBJ2-7; the match to TRBD1 covers 10 bases. Germline V lookup: CDR1 SGHVS, CDR2 FQNEAQ. The CDR3 contains 14 residues. With V trimmed by 2 bases and J by 5 bases, 3 bases remained unmatched. CDR3 in amino acids: CASSLSGTGDEQYV. CDR3 coding DNA: TGTGCCAGCAGCTTATCAGGGACAGGGGACGAGCAGTACGTC.